This T cell receptor (beta chain) was recovered during a study of lung T cells in sarcoidosis with Löfgren's syndrome. Across the study: Repertoire analyses centered on Löfgren's syndrome patients.

This clonotype has just a few counts. Each CDR3 protein gets one entry after TCRdb re-called the reads with MiXCR. The sample carries roughly 63,000 distinct CDR3 sequences, 21% recorded once. The sequencing sample was made of CD4+ T cells from PBMCs. The TCR was taken from a human donor with sarcoidosis (Löfgren's syndrome or another form), or a control subject (not recorded which).

The CDR3 reads CASRLQGASYEQYF. The CDR3 DNA reads as TGTGCCAGTAGGTTACAGGGGGCGAGCTACGAGCAGTACTTC. The V gene is TRBV19, the J gene TRBJ2-7; 9 bases are shared with TRBD1. Germline V gene data show CDR1 as LNHDA and CDR2 as SQIVND (reference sequence). The CDR3 spans 14 residues. V was pared by 6 bases and J by 3 bases, with 6 bases of the junction left unmatched.